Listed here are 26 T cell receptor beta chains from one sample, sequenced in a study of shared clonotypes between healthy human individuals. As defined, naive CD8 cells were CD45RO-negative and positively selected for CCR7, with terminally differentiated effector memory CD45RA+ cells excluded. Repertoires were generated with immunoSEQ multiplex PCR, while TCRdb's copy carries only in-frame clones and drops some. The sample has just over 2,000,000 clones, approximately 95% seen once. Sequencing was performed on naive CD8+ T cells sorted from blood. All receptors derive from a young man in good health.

DNA of the CDR3: TGTGCCAGCAGTGAGGACAGGAGTTTTAGCACAGATACGCAGTATTTT. This gives the protein CASSEDRSFSTDTQYF. V usage is TRBV6-1 and J usage is TRBJ2-3; 7 nucleotides align to TRBD1. CDR3 length equals 16 residues. With V trimmed by 3 bases and J by 0 bases, 6 bases remained unmatched. Germline lookup yields CDR1 MNHNS and CDR2 SASEGT.

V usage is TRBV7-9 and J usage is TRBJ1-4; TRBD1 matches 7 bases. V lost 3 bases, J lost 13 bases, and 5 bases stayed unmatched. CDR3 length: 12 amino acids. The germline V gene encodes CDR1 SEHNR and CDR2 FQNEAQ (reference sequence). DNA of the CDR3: TGTGCCAGCAGCTTGGGACAGACCCTACTGTTTTTT. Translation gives CASSLGQTLLFF.

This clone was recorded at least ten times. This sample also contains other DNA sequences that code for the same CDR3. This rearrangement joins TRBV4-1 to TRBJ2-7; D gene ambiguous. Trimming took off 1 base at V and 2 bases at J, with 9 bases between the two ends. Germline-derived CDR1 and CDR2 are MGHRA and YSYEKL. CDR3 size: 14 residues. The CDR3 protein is CASSQVGQPYEQYF. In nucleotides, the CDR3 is TGCGCCAGCAGCCAAGTAGGCCAGCCCTACGAGCAGTACTTC.

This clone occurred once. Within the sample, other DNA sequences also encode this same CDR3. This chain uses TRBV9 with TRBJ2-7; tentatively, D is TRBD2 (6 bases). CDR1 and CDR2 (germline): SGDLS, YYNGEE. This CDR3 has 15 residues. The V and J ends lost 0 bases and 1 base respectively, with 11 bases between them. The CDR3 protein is CASSVGWGDSYEQYF. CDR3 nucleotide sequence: TGTGCCAGCAGCGTAGGGTGGGGGGATTCCTACGAGCAGTACTTC.

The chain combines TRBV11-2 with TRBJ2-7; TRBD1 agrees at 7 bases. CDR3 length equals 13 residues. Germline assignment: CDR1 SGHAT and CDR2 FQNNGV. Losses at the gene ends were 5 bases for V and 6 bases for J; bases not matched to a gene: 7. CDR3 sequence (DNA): TGTGCCAGCAGCCCGACAGGGTCCGGCGAGCAGTACTTC. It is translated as CASSPTGSGEQYF.

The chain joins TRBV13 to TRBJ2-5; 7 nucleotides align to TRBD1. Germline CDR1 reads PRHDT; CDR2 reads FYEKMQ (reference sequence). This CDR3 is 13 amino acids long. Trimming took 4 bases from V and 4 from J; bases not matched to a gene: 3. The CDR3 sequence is CASSWTGSETQYF. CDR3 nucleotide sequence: TGTGCCAGCAGCTGGACAGGCTCAGAGACCCAGTACTTC.

In DNA form, the CDR3 reads TGTGCCAGCAGTTTACGAGGGGGGCCCTACGAGCAGTACTTC. Amino acids: CASSLRGGPYEQYF. The chain links TRBV27 to TRBJ2-7, with D possibly being TRBD1 or TRBD2 (6 bases each). Germline assignment: CDR1 MNHEY and CDR2 SMNVEV (reference sequence). Trimming pared 2 bases from V and 2 bases from J, leaving 10 bases between. CDR3 length: 14 residues.

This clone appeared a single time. The CDR3, as DNA: TGTGCCAGCTCACCCTCCGCCGGGACTATCTACTACGAGCAGTACTTC. Amino acid sequence: CASSPSAGTIYYEQYF. The V call is TRBV27, the J call TRBJ2-7; TRBD2 matches 7 bases. Germline-derived CDR1 and CDR2 are MNHEY and SMNVEV (reference sequence). This CDR3 has 16 residues. The junction had 16 bases not matched to a gene; V was cut back by 8 bases and J by 3 bases.

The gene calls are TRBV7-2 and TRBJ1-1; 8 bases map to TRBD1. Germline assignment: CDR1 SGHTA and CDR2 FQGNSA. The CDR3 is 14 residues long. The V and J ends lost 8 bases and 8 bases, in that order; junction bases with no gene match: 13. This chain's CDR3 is CASWTGISRPEAFF. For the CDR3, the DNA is TGTGCCAGCTGGACAGGGATTTCGAGACCCGAAGCTTTCTTT. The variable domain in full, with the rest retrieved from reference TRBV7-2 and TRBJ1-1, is GAGVSQSPSNKVTEKGKDVELRCDPISGHTALYWYRQSLGQGLEFLIYFQGNSAPDKSGLPSDRFSAERTGGSVSTLTIQRTQQEDSAVYLCASWTGISRPEAFFGQGTRLTVV.

CDR3 sequence (DNA): TGTGCCAGCAGCTTAGCCGGGACTAGCGACAATGAGCAGTTCTTC. Amino acid sequence: CASSLAGTSDNEQFF. The chain is built from TRBV7-9 and TRBJ2-1; 10 bases fit TRBD2. The CDR3 is made up of 15 amino acids. V dropped 0 bases and J dropped 5; count of bases not matched to a gene: 1. CDR1 and CDR2 from the germline V gene are SEHNR and FQNEAQ (reference sequence).

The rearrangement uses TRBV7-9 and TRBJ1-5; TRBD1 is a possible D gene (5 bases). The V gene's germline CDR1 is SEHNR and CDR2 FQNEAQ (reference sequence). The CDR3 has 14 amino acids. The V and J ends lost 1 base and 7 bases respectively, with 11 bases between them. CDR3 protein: CASSLEGPRQPQHF. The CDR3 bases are TGTGCCAGCAGCTTAGAGGGACCCCGACAGCCCCAGCATTTT.

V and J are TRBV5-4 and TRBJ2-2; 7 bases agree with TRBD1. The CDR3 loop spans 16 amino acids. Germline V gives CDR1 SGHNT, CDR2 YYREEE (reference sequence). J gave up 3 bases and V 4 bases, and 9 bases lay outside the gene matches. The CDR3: CASSPEGGADTGELFF. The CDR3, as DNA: TGTGCCAGCAGCCCAGAAGGGGGCGCCGACACCGGGGAGCTGTTTTTT.

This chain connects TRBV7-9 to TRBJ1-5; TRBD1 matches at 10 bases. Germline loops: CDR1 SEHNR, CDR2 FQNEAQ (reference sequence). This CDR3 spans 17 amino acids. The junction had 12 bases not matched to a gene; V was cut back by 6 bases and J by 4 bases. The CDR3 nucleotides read TGTGCCAGCAGTCAGACCGGGACAGGGGTTCCAAATCAGCCCCAGCATTTT. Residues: CASSQTGTGVPNQPQHF.

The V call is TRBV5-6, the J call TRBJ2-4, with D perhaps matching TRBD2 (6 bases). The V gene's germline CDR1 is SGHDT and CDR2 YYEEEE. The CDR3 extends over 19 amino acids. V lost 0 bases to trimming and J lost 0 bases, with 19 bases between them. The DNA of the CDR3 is TGTGCCAGCAGCTTGGCTGGGGTCGTGGGGGGACTAGCCAAAAACATTCAGTACTTC. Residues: CASSLAGVVGGLAKNIQYF.

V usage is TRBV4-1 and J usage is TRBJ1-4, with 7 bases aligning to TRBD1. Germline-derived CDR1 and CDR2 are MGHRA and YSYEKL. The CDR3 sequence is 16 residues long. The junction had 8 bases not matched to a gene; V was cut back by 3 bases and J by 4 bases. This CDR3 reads CASSHVGTALNEKLFF. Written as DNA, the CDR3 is TGCGCCAGCAGCCACGTTGGGACAGCCCTTAATGAAAAACTGTTTTTT.

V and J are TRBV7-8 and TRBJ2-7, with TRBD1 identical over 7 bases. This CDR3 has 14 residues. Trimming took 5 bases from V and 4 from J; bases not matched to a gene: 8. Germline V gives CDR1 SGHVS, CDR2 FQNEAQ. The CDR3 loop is CASSAAGTDYEQYF. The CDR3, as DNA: TGTGCCAGCAGCGCGGCCGGGACAGATTACGAGCAGTACTTC. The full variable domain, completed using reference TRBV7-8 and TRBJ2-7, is GAGVSQSPRYKVAKRGQDVALRCDPISGHVSLFWYQQALGQGPEFLTYFQNEAQLDKSGLPSDRFFAERPEGSVSTLKIQRTQQEDSAVYLCASSAAGTDYEQYFGPGTRLTVT.

The DNA for the CDR3 is TGCGCCAGCACTGGCGGGGACTCCTACGAGCAGTACTTC. Protein: CASTGGDSYEQYF. The chain links TRBV10-2 to TRBJ2-7; D perhaps matches TRBD2 (6 bases). Germline CDR1 and CDR2: WSHSY and SAAADI. The CDR3 consists of 13 residues. V was cut by 7 bases and J by 0 bases, with 10 bases left in between.

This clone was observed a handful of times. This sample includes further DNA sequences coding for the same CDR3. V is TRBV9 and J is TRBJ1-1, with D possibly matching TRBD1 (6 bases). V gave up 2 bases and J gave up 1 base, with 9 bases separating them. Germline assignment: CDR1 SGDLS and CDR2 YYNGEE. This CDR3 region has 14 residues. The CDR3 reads CASSVGHPNTEAFF. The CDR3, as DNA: TGTGCCAGCAGCGTGGGACACCCGAACACTGAAGCTTTCTTT.

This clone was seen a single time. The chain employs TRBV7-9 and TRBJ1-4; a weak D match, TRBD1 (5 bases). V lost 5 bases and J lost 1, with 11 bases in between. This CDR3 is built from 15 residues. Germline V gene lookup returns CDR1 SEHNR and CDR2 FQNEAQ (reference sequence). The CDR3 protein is CASSPGDGTNEKLFF. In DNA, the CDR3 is TGTGCCAGCAGCCCGGGGGACGGAACTAATGAAAAACTGTTTTTT.

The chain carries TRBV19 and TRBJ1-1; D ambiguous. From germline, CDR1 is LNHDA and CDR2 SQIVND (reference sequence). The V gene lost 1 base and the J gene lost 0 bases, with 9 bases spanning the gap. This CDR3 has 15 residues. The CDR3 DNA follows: TGTGCCAGTAGTATAGGGGTCAGCATGAACACTGAAGCTTTCTTT. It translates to CASSIGVSMNTEAFF.

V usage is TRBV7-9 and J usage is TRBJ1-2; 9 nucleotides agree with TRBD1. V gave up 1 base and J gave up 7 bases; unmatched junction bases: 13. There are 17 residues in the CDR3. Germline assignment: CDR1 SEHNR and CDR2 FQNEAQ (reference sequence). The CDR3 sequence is CASSLEPSGQGVGGYTF. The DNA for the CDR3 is TGTGCCAGCAGCTTAGAGCCCTCGGGACAGGGAGTGGGTGGCTACACCTTC. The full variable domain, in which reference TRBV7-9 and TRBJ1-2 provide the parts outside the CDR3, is DTGVSQNPRHKITKRGQNVTFRCDPISEHNRLYWYRQTLGQGPEFLTYFQNEAQLEKSRLLSDRFSAERPKGSFSTLEIQRTEQGDSAMYLCASSLEPSGQGVGGYTFGSGTRLTVV.

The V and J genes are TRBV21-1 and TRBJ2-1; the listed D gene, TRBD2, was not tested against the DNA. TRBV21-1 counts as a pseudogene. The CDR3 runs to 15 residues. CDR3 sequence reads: CASSKNSGTYNEQFF. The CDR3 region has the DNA TGTGCCAGCAGCAAAAACAGCGGCACCTACAATGAGCAGTTCTTC.

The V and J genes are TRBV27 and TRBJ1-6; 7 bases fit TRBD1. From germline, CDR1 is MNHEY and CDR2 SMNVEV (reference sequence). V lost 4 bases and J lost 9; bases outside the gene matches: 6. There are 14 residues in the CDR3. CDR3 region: CASSSTGYLSPLHF. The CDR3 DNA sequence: TGTGCCAGCAGTTCGACAGGGTACCTTTCACCCCTCCACTTT.

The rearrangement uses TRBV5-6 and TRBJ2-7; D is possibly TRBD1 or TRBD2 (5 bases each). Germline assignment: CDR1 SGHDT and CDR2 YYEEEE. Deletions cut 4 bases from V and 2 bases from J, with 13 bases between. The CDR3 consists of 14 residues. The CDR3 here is CASSAGTATYEQYF. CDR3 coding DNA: TGTGCCAGCAGCGCCGGGACGGCTACCTACGAGCAGTACTTC.

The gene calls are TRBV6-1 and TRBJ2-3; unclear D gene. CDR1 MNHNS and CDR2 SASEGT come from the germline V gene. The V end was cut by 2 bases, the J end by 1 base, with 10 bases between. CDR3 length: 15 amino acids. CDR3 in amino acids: CASSERSEGTDTQYF. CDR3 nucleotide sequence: TGTGCCAGCAGTGAAAGGAGCGAGGGCACAGATACGCAGTATTTT.

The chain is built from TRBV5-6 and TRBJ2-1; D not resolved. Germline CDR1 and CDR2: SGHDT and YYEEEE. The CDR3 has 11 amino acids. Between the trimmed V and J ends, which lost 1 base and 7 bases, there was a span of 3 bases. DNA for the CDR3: TGTGCCAGCAGCTTGATAAATGAGCAGTTCTTC. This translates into CASSLINEQFF.